This T cell receptor beta chain was sequenced for a study of CD8 T cells in Susac syndrome. RNA was extracted with the RNeasy kit, and a quantity of roughly 0.5 to 1 ug was reverse transcribed using random hexamers. Each CDR3 protein gets one entry after TCRdb re-called the immunoSEQ multiplex PCR reads with MiXCR. The profile shows a few hundred thousand distinct CDR3 sequences, approximately 95% of them singletons. The CDR3 contains 14 residues. Trimming cost V 7 bases and J 4 bases; bases outside gene matches: 4. Germline V gene lookup returns CDR1 SQVTM and CDR2 ANQGSEA. V usage is TRBV29-1 and J usage is TRBJ2-2; TRBD2 matches 12 bases. This sequence originates from a human donor with multiple sclerosis. Sequenced sample: CD4+ T cells from PBMCs. The chain's CDR3 is CSAGLAGPTGELFF. The CDR3 coding sequence is TGCAGCGCCGGACTAGCGGGGCCCACCGGGGAGCTGTTTTTT.